The 17 T cell receptor beta chains below were found in one sample sequenced in a study of blood T cell repertoires in COVID-19. Produced via immunoSEQ multiplex PCR; TCRdb's table is partial and in-frame only. In the table there are about 70,000 clones, roughly 87% of which are singletons. The sample taken for sequencing was peripheral blood. Every receptor here comes from a man older than 75 with acute or convalescent COVID-19.

The V and J genes are TRBV10-3 and TRBJ1-1; D is perhaps TRBD1 (5 bases). The CDR3 is 13 amino acids. V lost 6 bases to trimming and J lost 0 bases, with 8 bases between them. Germline V gene sequence: CDR1 ENHRY, CDR2 SYGVKD. CDR3 in amino acids: CAIRGHLNTEAFF. The CDR3 nucleotides read TGTGCCATCAGAGGACACCTGAACACTGAAGCTTTCTTT.

V is TRBV5-1 and J is TRBJ2-1; unclear D gene. The CDR3 spans 13 residues. The V gene lost 0 bases and the J gene lost 6 bases, with 7 bases spanning the gap. Per the germline V gene, CDR1 is SGHRS and CDR2 is YFSETQ. DNA of the CDR3: TGCGCCAGCAGCTTGGGAGATGTCAATGAGCAGTTCTTC. Translated, it gives CASSLGDVNEQFF.

There are a few counts of this clone. The V call is TRBV7-9, the J call TRBJ2-7; a possible D gene is TRBD1 (6 bases). Germline V gene sequence: CDR1 SEHNR, CDR2 FQNEAQ (reference sequence). This CDR3 has 13 residues. V was cut by 5 bases and J by 7 bases, with 15 bases left in between. The CDR3: CASSPGRGHEQYF. The CDR3 DNA sequence: TGTGCCAGCAGCCCCGGAAGGGGACATGAGCAGTACTTC.

This clone was observed a few times. The CDR3 DNA follows: TGTGCCAGCAGTAATCGGGACAGGGCGGGCAATCAGCCCCAGCATTTT. Translating it yields CASSNRDRAGNQPQHF. This chain connects TRBV6-2 or TRBV6-3 to TRBJ1-5, with 9 bases matching TRBD1. The CDR3 consists of 16 residues. J lost 2 bases, V lost 5 bases, and 7 bases had no gene match. Germline CDR1 MNHEY, CDR2 SVGEGT.

The CDR3 spells CASSLSQQNTEAFF. The CDR3 coding sequence is TGTGCCAGCAGCTTATCACAGCAGAACACTGAAGCTTTCTTT. This chain connects TRBV7-2 to TRBJ1-1, with D uncertain. Deletions cut 2 bases from V and 1 base from J, with 8 bases between. In germline, CDR1 is SGHTA, CDR2 FQGNSA. The CDR3 is 14 residues long.

The chain carries TRBV4-3 and TRBJ2-1; TRBD2 aligns across 9 bases. The CDR3 extends over 15 amino acids. CDR1 and CDR2 from the germline V gene are LGHNA and YSLEER. V lost 0 bases, J lost 7 bases, and 4 bases stayed unmatched. The CDR3 DNA follows: TGCGCCAGCAGCCAAGATGGGACTAGCCGAAATGAGCAGTTCTTC. It codes for CASSQDGTSRNEQFF.

This CDR3 reads CSVGATGDIQETQYF. In DNA, the CDR3 is TGCAGCGTTGGAGCGACAGGGGACATCCAAGAGACCCAGTACTTC. The V gene is TRBV29-1, the J gene TRBJ2-5, with 8 bases fitting TRBD1. This CDR3 is 15 amino acids long. CDR1 and CDR2 from the germline V gene are SQVTM and ANQGSEA. V lost 4 bases and J lost 1; bases outside the gene matches: 8.

The V call is TRBV5-4, the J call TRBJ2-1; 12 positions agree with TRBD2. Germline V CDR1 and CDR2: SGHNT, YYREEE (reference sequence). The V and J ends lost 3 bases and 10 bases, in that order; junction bases with no gene match: 11. The CDR3 contains 16 residues. CDR3 residues: CASSSGGLAGLEEQFF. The CDR3 coding sequence is TGTGCCAGCAGCTCCGGAGGACTAGCGGGATTAGAGGAGCAGTTCTTC.

V is TRBV4-3 and J is TRBJ2-2; a possible D gene is TRBD1 (6 bases). V lost 4 bases, J lost 1 base, and 13 bases lay in between. Germline V gene lookup returns CDR1 LGHNA and CDR2 YSLEER. CDR3 size: 16 residues. The CDR3 region is CASSPEAGVNTGELFF. DNA for the CDR3: TGCGCCAGCAGCCCGGAGGCAGGGGTGAACACCGGGGAGCTGTTTTTT.

The chain combines TRBV4-1 with TRBJ2-7; TRBD1 might be the D (6 bases). The CDR3 has 18 amino acids. The germline V gene encodes CDR1 MGHRA and CDR2 YSYEKL. The V gene lost 1 base and the J gene lost 3 bases, with 22 bases spanning the gap. CDR3 amino acids: CASSQARPPGQKFYEQYF. Here the CDR3 DNA reads TGCGCCAGCAGCCAAGCCCGGCCCCCGGGACAAAAGTTCTACGAGCAGTACTTC.

The rearrangement links TRBV19 to TRBJ1-5; no clear D. The V and J ends lost 8 bases and 4 bases respectively, with 18 bases between them. The CDR3 is 15 amino acids. Germline assignment: CDR1 LNHDA and CDR2 SQIVND (reference sequence). The CDR3 region is CASVSSGGRNQPQHF. CDR3 sequence (DNA): TGTGCCAGTGTCAGCTCCGGAGGTAGGAATCAGCCCCAGCATTTT.

This clone was seen only a few times. The chain joins TRBV5-1 to TRBJ2-7; 10 nucleotides agree with TRBD2. Germline V CDR1 and CDR2: SGHRS, YFSETQ. This CDR3 comprises 17 residues. V gave up 3 bases and J gave up 2 bases; unmatched junction bases: 11. CDR3 DNA: TGCGCCAGCAGCTCAGCCGTTAGCGGGGGGAGCCCCTACGAGCAGTACTTC. Amino acid sequence: CASSSAVSGGSPYEQYF.

The rearrangement joins TRBV4-1 to TRBJ2-3; TRBD2 matches 7 bases. Germline trimming cut 8 bases from V and 5 bases from J; bases unmatched to any gene: 22. The CDR3 is 18 amino acids. Germline assignment: CDR1 MGHRA and CDR2 YSYEKL. CDR3 protein: CASAAEVVGREMEDTQYF. In nucleotides, the CDR3 is TGCGCCAGCGCCGCCGAAGTTGTAGGGCGGGAGATGGAAGATACGCAGTATTTT.

The chain uses TRBV20-1 and TRBJ2-4, with 7 bases lining up with TRBD1. The length of the CDR3 is 11 residues. The ends lost 3 bases at V and 7 bases at J; junction bases unmatched: 0. Germline-derived CDR1 and CDR2 are DFQATT and SNEGSKA (reference sequence). CDR3: CSARTGNIQYF. For the CDR3, the DNA is TGCAGTGCTAGGACAGGGAACATTCAGTACTTC.

The rearrangement joins TRBV9 to TRBJ1-2; 10 bases are shared with TRBD1. Germline loops: CDR1 SGDLS, CDR2 YYNGEE. The J segment lost 2 bases and the V segment lost 4 bases, leaving 5 bases of the junction unmatched. There are 15 residues in the CDR3. This chain's CDR3 is CASSRTGQGNYGYTF. CDR3 DNA sequence: TGTGCCAGCAGCCGAACGGGACAGGGGAACTATGGCTACACCTTC.

The chain has TRBV11-2 and TRBJ1-1, with D possibly matching TRBD1 (5 bases). The V end lost 3 bases, the J end lost 6 bases, and 17 bases lay between the germline ends. The germline V gene encodes CDR1 SGHAT and CDR2 FQNNGV. The CDR3 runs 15 residues. The CDR3, as DNA: TGTGCCAGCAGCTTTGGAGGGAACCCGGGGGCTGAAGCTTTCTTT. Protein: CASSFGGNPGAEAFF.

The chain carries TRBV12-5 and TRBJ1-2, with 10 bases aligning to TRBD1. Losses at the gene ends were 9 bases for V and 8 bases for J; bases not matched to a gene: 12. CDR3 size: 14 residues. Looked up from germline, CDR1 is LGHNT and CDR2 is FRNRAP. This CDR3 reads CARGDPGTGVGYTF. In nucleotides, the CDR3 is TGTGCTAGGGGGGATCCCGGGACAGGGGTCGGCTACACCTTC.